Detailed here is one TCR beta chain. Assay used: immunoSEQ multiplex PCR; TCRdb lists only in-frame clones, some missing. Of over 85,000 clones in the sample, less than 85% were seen once. These data originate in a study of T cell responses to AZD1222 COVID-19 vaccine. The germline V gene has CDR1 MNHEY and CDR2 SVGAGI. The ends were cut back, 8 bases at V and 4 bases at J, with 12 bases in the middle. This CDR3 has 13 amino acids. This sample comprised peripheral blood, obtained 28 days after the second AZD1222 dose. The V gene is TRBV6-5, the J gene TRBJ1-3; no firm D call. This receptor was identified in an adult who received the AZD1222 COVID-19 vaccine. The CDR3 DNA sequence: TGTGCCAGCCTCCGGTTGGGGGGAAACACCATATATTTT. This encodes CASLRLGGNTIYF.